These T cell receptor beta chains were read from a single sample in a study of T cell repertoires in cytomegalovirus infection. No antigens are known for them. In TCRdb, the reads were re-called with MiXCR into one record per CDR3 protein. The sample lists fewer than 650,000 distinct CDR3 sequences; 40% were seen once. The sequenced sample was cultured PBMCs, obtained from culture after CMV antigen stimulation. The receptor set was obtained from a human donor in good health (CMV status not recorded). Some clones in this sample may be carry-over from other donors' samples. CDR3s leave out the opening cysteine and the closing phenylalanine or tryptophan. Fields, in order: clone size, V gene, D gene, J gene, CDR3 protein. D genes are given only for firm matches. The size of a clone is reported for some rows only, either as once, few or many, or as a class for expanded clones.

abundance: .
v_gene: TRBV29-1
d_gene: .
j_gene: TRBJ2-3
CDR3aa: SVYTGSRVDTQY

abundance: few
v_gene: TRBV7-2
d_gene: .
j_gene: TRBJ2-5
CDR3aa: ASSFRWSAETQY

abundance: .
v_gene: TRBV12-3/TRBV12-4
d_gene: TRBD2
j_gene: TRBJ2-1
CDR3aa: ASTPGLGYEQF

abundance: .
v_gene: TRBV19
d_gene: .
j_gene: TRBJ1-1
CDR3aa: ASILEPLEAF

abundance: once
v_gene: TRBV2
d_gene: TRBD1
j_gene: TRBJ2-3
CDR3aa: ASSEARTGGTDTQY

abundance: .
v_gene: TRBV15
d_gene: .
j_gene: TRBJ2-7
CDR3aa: ATSRERDGYEQY

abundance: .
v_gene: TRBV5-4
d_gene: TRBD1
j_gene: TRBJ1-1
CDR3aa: ASSPRGQGTILTEAF

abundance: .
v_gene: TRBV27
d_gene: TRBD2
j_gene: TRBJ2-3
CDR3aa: ASRLTSGRDTQY

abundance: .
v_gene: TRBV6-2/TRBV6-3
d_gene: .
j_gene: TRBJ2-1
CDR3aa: ASSRDGHEQF

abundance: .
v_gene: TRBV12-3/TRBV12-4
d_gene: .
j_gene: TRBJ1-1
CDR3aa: ASSLQVLTEAF

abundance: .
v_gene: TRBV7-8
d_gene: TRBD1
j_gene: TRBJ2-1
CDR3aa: ASSLGGQAYNEQF

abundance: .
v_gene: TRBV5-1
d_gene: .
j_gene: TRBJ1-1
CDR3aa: ASTPGANLNTEAF

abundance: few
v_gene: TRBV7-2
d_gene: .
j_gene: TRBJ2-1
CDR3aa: ASNKLGWNEQF

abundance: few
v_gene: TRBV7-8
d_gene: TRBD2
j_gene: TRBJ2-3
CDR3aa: ASSRRLSGDADTQY

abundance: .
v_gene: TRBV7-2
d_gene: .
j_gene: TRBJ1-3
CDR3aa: ASSLVRAGNTIY

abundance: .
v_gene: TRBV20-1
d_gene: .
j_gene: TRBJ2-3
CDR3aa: SARHAGGRNTQY

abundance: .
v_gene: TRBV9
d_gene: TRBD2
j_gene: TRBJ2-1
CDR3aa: ASSVGVSGSSYNEQF

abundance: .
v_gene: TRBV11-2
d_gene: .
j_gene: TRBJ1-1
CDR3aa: ASSRTRHAF

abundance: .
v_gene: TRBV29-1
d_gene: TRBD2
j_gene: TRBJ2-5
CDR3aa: SVRLPAGGTQETQY

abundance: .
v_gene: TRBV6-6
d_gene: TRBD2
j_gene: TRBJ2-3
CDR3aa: ASSLLAGDSTDTQY

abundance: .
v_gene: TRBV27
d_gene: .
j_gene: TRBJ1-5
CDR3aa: ASSLWGQPDQPQH

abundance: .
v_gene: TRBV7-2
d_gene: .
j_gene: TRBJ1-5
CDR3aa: ASSETGTSNQPQH

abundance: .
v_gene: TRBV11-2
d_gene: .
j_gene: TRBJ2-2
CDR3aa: ASSSLLTGELF

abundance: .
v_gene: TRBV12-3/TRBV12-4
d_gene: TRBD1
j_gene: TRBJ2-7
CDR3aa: ASRFSSGGGDEQY

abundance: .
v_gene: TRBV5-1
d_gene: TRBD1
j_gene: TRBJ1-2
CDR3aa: ASSWGDSGTEHGYT

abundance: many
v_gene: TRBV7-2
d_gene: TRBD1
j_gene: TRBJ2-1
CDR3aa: ASSPIRDRGNEQF

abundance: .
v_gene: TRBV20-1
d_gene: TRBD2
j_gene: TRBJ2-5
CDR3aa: SAPLAGGRQETQY

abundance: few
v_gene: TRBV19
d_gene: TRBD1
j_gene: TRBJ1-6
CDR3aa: ASSSGTGDWNSPLH

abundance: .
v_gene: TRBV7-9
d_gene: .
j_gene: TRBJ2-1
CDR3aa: ASSPRIVRSPNEQF

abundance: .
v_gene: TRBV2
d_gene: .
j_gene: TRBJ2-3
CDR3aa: ASSEERAVAGDTQY

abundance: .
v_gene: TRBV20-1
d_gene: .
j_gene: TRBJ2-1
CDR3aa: SARGKGSYNEQF

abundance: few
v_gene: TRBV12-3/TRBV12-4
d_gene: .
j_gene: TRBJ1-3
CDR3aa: ASRLNSGNTIY

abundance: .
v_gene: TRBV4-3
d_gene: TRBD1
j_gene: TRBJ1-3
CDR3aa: ASSQTGGNTIY

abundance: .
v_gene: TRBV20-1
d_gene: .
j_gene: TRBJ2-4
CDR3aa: SAYFSAKNIQY

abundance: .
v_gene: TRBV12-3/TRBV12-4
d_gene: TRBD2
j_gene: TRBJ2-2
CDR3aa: ASSKIAGDLRYTGELF

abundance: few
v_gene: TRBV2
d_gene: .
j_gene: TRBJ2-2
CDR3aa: ASSVIGDTGELF

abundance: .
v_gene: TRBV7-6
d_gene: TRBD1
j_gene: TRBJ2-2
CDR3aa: ASSETGAGELF

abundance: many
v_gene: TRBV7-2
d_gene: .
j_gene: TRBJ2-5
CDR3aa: ASSLTYTQY

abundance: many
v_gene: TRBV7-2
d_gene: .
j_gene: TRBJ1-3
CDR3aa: ASSRKSSGNTIY

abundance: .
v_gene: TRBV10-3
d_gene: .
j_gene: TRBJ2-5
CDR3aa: AIRSHGGASLGETQY

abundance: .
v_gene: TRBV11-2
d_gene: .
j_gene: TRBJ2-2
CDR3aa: ASSFNRRNTGELF

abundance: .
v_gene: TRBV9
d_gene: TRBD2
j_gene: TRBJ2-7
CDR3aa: ASSVGAGGPDEQY

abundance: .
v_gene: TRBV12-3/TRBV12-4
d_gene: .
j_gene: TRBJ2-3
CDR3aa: ASGSGSTDTQY

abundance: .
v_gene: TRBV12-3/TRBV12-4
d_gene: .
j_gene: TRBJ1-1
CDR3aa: ASSFGQGYVRSAF

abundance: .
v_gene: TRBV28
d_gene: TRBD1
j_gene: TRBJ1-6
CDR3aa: ASGVQGTYNSPFH

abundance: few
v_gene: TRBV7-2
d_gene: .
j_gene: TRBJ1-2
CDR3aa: ASSAPNQGNYGYT